This T cell receptor beta chain was sequenced in a study of shared T cell receptors in the human thymus. A single count supports this clone. The CDR3 consists of 13 residues. The germline CDR1 and CDR2 sequences are SGDLS and YYNGEE. With 1 base clipped from V and 8 bases from J, the junction kept 6 bases outside the gene matches. Repertoires were generated with immunoSEQ multiplex PCR, while TCRdb's copy carries only in-frame clones and drops some. Of approximately 660,000 clones listed, 70% to 90% are singletons. This same sample was also part of a study on human thymus T cells. That source adds: Healthy Finnish infants undergoing corrective surgery for congenital heart defects provided the donor material. In corrective heart surgery, resections were taken, and these provided the thymus tissue. V and J gene usage appeared biased in thymic and blood repertoires. Related research examined unrelated individuals and reported that their thymic repertoires overlapped highly.

Sample: thymocytes. V and J are TRBV9 and TRBJ2-7; TRBD2 aligns across 7 bases. The clonotype comes from a boy under three years old with a congenital heart defect. The CDR3 is CASSVWGGHQQYF. CDR3 DNA sequence: TGTGCCAGCAGCGTATGGGGGGGTCATCAGCAGTACTTC.